This TCR beta chain came from a study of T-cell reconstitution after alpha-beta-depleted transplantation in children. The TCRbeta library incorporated unique molecular identifiers. TCRdb re-derived calls from the PCR reads in MiXCR, one entry per CDR3 protein. The sample lists some 490,000 distinct CDR3 sequences, around 12% occurring once. V lost 4 bases and J lost 10, with 19 bases in between. This CDR3 comprises 15 residues. Specimen: PBMCs from the stem cell graft donor, collected from the stem cell graft. This chain joins TRBV12-3 or TRBV12-4 and TRBJ1-4; tentatively, D is TRBD1 (6 bases). This sequence was found in a human donor who donated a stem cell graft to a child with combined immunodeficiency. The CDR3 DNA sequence: TGTGCCAGCAGTTCCAGGACGGGGGCCCTCGGAAAACTGTTTTTT. Translating gives CASSSRTGALGKLFF.